The next 9 T cell receptor beta chains were all read from a single sample in a study of blood T cell repertoires in COVID-19. TCRdb's table, derived via immunoSEQ multiplex PCR, lists solely in-frame clones and lacks some. The table has more than 350,000 clones, about 89% seen once; the top ten hold more than 9%. Sequencing was performed on peripheral blood. The receptors derive from a woman under 40 with COVID-19, enrolled during active disease.

J is TRBJ1-5 and V is TRBV19; D unclear. The germline gives CDR1 LNHDA, CDR2 SQIVND (reference sequence). The CDR3 sequence is 16 residues long. The V and J ends lost 4 bases and 0 bases respectively, with 13 bases between them. The DNA for the CDR3 is TGTGCCAGTAGTACCAGACGGAGTACTAGCAATCAGCCCCAGCATTTT. Its translation is CASSTRRSTSNQPQHF.

This clone was counted only a few times. The CDR3 coding sequence is TGTGCCAGCAGCTCGCGTAGGACAGGCGTGGGAACCGGGGAGCTGTTTTTT. This codes for CASSSRRTGVGTGELFF. The chain combines TRBV7-2 with TRBJ2-2; the match to TRBD1 covers 7 bases. V shed 4 bases and J 5 bases; nucleotides not matched to a gene: 13. The length of the CDR3 is 17 residues. Germline values: CDR1 SGHTA, CDR2 FQGNSA.

The J gene is TRBJ2-1, the V gene TRBV27, with TRBD2 as a possible D gene (7 bases). Trimming pared 4 bases from V and 9 bases from J, leaving 16 bases between. Germline-derived CDR1 and CDR2 are MNHEY and SMNVEV (reference sequence). The CDR3 loop spans 14 amino acids. The DNA of the CDR3 is TGTGCCAGCAGTTATAAGGGGGGGCGGACTGAGCAGTTCTTC. Translated: CASSYKGGRTEQFF.

This chain joins TRBV3-1 (or the pseudogene TRBV3-2) and TRBJ1-3; D not resolved. The CDR3 is made up of 11 amino acids. V was trimmed by 11 bases and J by 8 bases, leaving 13 bases between them. The germline CDR1 and CDR2 sequences are LGHDT and YNNKEL (reference sequence). The CDR3 reads CAARGRDTIYF. The CDR3 DNA follows: TGTGCCGCGCGAGGGCGGGACACCATATATTTT.

This chain links TRBV25-1 with TRBJ2-3; no definite D call. The ends were cut back, 0 bases at V and 4 bases at J, with 17 bases in the middle. The V gene's germline CDR1 is MGHDK and CDR2 SYGVNS. CDR3 length: 17 amino acids. The CDR3 nucleotides read TGTGCCAGCAGTGAATATACAGTCGACCCGATGCCAGATACGCAGTATTTT. Its protein is CASSEYTVDPMPDTQYF.

V is TRBV4-3 and J is TRBJ2-7; D call uncertain. The CDR3 runs 14 residues. Trimming stripped 1 base from V and 2 bases from J, with 9 bases between. Per the germline V gene, CDR1 is LGHNA and CDR2 is YSLEER. The CDR3 DNA follows: TGCGCCAGCAGCCAAGCTGACACAACCTACGAGCAGTACTTC. Translation: CASSQADTTYEQYF.

The count of this clone is one. This sequence joins TRBV6-5 and TRBJ2-1; D is undetermined. V was shortened by 6 bases and J by 7 bases, with 19 bases between the two germline ends. In germline, CDR1 is MNHEY, CDR2 SVGAGI. The CDR3 runs 15 residues. CDR3 sequence: CASSTTAKLLNEQFF. DNA of the CDR3: TGTGCCAGCAGCACGACTGCGAAACTGCTAAATGAGCAGTTCTTC.

The V call is TRBV30, the J call TRBJ1-4, with D tentatively TRBD1 (5 bases). CDR3 length: 15 amino acids. Germline-derived CDR1 and CDR2 are GTSNPN and SVGIG (reference sequence). V was shortened by 2 bases and J by 0 bases, with 10 bases between the two germline ends. The CDR3 here is CAWSRDSATNEKLFF. The CDR3 coding sequence is TGTGCCTGGAGTAGAGACAGTGCAACTAATGAAAAACTGTTTTTT.

The chain couples TRBV19 to TRBJ2-2, with D uncertain. Germline lookup yields CDR1 LNHDA and CDR2 SQIVND (reference sequence). The CDR3 spans 13 residues. Trimming left V 6 bases short and J 0 bases short, with 5 bases between. CDR3 DNA: TGTGCCAGTAGCCAAACGAACACCGGGGAGCTGTTTTTT. Its translation is CASSQTNTGELFF.